This TCR beta chain was retrieved from a study of cytomegalovirus exposure and HLA in healthy donors. Whole-study results and caveats: It was confirmed in vitro that a few of the CMV-associated chains were specific for CMV antigens. Later, TCR association rates were found to vary by HLA locus, highest for DRB1 and lowest for HLA-C.

The germline CDR1 and CDR2 sequences are SEHNR and FQNEAQ (reference sequence). The CDR3 totals 18 residues. V was clipped by 7 bases and J by 1 base; unmatched bases: 12. PCR amplification relied on 60 Vbeta primers (plus 13 Jbeta primers). Clones were read by immunoSEQ multiplex PCR, and TCRdb kept only the in-frame ones, dropping some. The sample includes roughly 60,000 clones, about four fifths of them seen just once. With respect to this clone: The antigen is undetermined.

Donors sampled were nominally healthy, though unrecorded immune exposures were likely. Material for sequencing was PBMCs. The origin of this receptor is a woman in her thirties in good health and CMV-seronegative. The rearrangement links TRBV7-9 to TRBJ2-2; 10 bases align to TRBD2. This chain's CDR3 is CASNPVIRTSGNTGELFF. In nucleotides, the CDR3 is TGTGCCAGCAACCCAGTAATAAGGACTAGCGGGAACACCGGGGAGCTGTTTTTT.